This passage covers 10 T cell receptor beta chains from one sample sequenced in a study of blood T cell repertoires in COVID-19. Generated by immunoSEQ multiplex PCR, the TCRdb table keeps only in-frame clones and is missing some. Here the sample spans around 200,000 clones, roughly 90% being singletons. Sequenced: PBMCs or T cells enriched from blood (not recorded which). Source of these receptors: a young man with acute COVID-19.

The rearrangement links TRBV9 to TRBJ1-1; the D is unclear. The CDR3 consists of 15 residues. The V end was cut by 4 bases, the J end by 5 bases, with 18 bases between. CDR1 SGDLS and CDR2 YYNGEE come from the germline V gene. The CDR3 DNA reads as TGTGCCAGCAGCCAACGGTCGGTCGCCAAGACTGAAGCTTTCTTT. This sequence encodes CASSQRSVAKTEAFF.

This chain uses TRBV7-2 with TRBJ2-5; TRBD1 matches 8 bases. The CDR3 is made up of 15 amino acids. From germline, CDR1 is SGHTA and CDR2 FQGNSA. The trim removed 5 bases at V and 0 bases at J, leaving 5 bases unmatched. The CDR3 protein is CASSKNRGYQETQYF. The CDR3 bases are TGTGCCAGCAGCAAAAACAGGGGGTACCAAGAGACCCAGTACTTC.

The CDR3 sequence: CASSPPPGLAGGRGFF. The CDR3 nucleotides are TGTGCCAGCAGCCCACCGCCGGGACTAGCGGGAGGGCGGGGGTTCTTC. The chain is built from TRBV7-2 and TRBJ2-1, with 16 bases lining up with TRBD2. Unmatched junction bases numbered 13, after V lost 5 bases and J lost 15 bases. This CDR3 is built from 16 residues. Germline CDR1 and CDR2: SGHTA and FQGNSA.

The chain uses TRBV12-3 or TRBV12-4 and TRBJ2-7; no reliable D call. V dropped 5 bases and J dropped 10 bases, with 12 bases sitting between them. The length of the CDR3 is 11 residues. In nucleotides, the CDR3 is TGTGCCAGCAGTACTCGCGGATTACAGTACTTC. This codes for CASSTRGLQYF.

The chain combines TRBV7-3 with TRBJ1-3; D is unresolved. The CDR3 is made up of 15 amino acids. The V gene lost 0 bases and the J gene lost 3 bases, with 9 bases spanning the gap. CDR1 is SGHTA and CDR2 is FQGTGA in the germline V gene. This CDR3 reads CASSLTGGGGNTIYF. In nucleotides, the CDR3 is TGTGCCAGCAGCTTAACAGGCGGCGGTGGAAACACCATATATTTT.

The chain employs TRBV28 and TRBJ2-7; 14 positions match TRBD2. The V segment lost 4 bases and the J segment 4 bases; nucleotides outside the gene matches: 9. This CDR3 region has 17 residues. From germline, CDR1 is MDHEN and CDR2 SYDVKM. The CDR3 bases are TGTGCCAGCAGTTCCAGGACTAGCGGGAGGCTGTTGTACGAGCAGTACTTC. It is translated as CASSSRTSGRLLYEQYF.

The rearrangement links TRBV10-1 to TRBJ2-5; 13 nucleotides line up with TRBD2. The germline CDR1 and CDR2 sequences are WNHNN and SYGVQD (reference sequence). The CDR3 contains 17 residues. The ends lost 2 bases at V and 5 bases at J; junction bases unmatched: 8. The CDR3 bases are TGCGCCAGCAGTGAGGACCCCGGGACTAGCGGGATTGAGACCCAGTACTTC. It is translated as CASSEDPGTSGIETQYF.

This clone has just one count. The genes are TRBV5-1 and TRBJ1-1; 11 nucleotides align to TRBD1. CDR1 and CDR2 (germline): SGHRS, YFSETQ. The CDR3 has 16 amino acids. With V trimmed by 4 bases and J by 4 bases, 9 bases remained unmatched. CDR3 amino acids: CASSLRTGGAGTEAFF. CDR3 nucleotide sequence: TGCGCCAGCAGCCTTCGGACAGGGGGCGCGGGCACTGAAGCTTTCTTT.

The chain combines TRBV15 with TRBJ1-3, with 7 bases fitting TRBD1. Germline CDR1 reads LNHNV; CDR2 reads YYDKDF (reference sequence). Trimming took 5 bases from V and 0 from J; bases not matched to a gene: 7. This CDR3 is 16 amino acids long. For the CDR3, the DNA is TGTGCCACCAGCCCTCGACAGGGTCGCTCTGGAAACACCATATATTTT. Residues: CATSPRQGRSGNTIYF.

This sequence joins TRBV9 and TRBJ2-5; no firm D call. CDR3 length equals 15 residues. Germline CDR1 SGDLS, CDR2 YYNGEE. V gave up 0 bases and J gave up 0 bases, with 9 bases separating them. This CDR3 is CASSVGGQDQETQYF. Here the CDR3 DNA reads TGTGCCAGCAGCGTAGGTGGGCAGGACCAAGAGACCCAGTACTTC.